Shown below are 22 T cell receptor beta chains from a single sample sequenced in a study of OX40 agonist ivuxolimab in advanced cancers. Produced via immunoSEQ multiplex PCR; TCRdb's table is partial and in-frame only. The sample shows 90,000 to 95,000 clones, around 87% of them seen only once. This sample comprised CD4+ or CD8+ T cells sorted from blood, obtained in a trial of the OX40 agonist ivuxolimab. Receptors were obtained from an adult with an advanced solid tumor such as melanoma, head and neck, liver or kidney cancer.

The chain recombines TRBV27 with TRBJ2-4; D is undetermined. CDR1 is MNHEY, CDR2 SMNVEV, per germline (reference sequence). The CDR3 contains 16 residues. Between the trimmed V and J ends, which lost 0 bases and 3 bases, there was a span of 12 bases. CDR3 sequence reads: CASSLSPGFVKNIQYF. The CDR3 DNA follows: TGTGCCAGCAGTTTATCGCCCGGGTTTGTCAAAAACATTCAGTACTTC.

V usage is TRBV5-4 and J usage is TRBJ2-7, with 14 bases aligning to TRBD2. With 5 bases clipped from V and 0 bases from J, the junction kept 4 bases outside the gene matches. The CDR3 runs to 16 residues. Germline lookup yields CDR1 SGHNT and CDR2 YYREEE (reference sequence). The CDR3 DNA follows: TGTGCCAGCAGGGAGGGACTAGCGGGAGCCTCCTACGAGCAGTACTTC. It codes for CASREGLAGASYEQYF.

The CDR3 loop reads CASSLGSGGTEAFF. The CDR3 region has the DNA TGTGCCAGCAGCTTAGGGTCAGGGGGGACTGAAGCTTTCTTT. The chain employs TRBV7-8 and TRBJ1-1, with 7 positions matching TRBD1. Germline lookup yields CDR1 SGHVS and CDR2 FQNEAQ. This CDR3 region has 14 residues. The junction had 4 bases not matched to a gene; V was cut back by 1 base and J by 5 bases.

The chain carries TRBV7-2 and TRBJ2-1, with no clear D. From germline, CDR1 is SGHTA and CDR2 FQGNSA. Trimming removed 1 base at V and 9 bases at J, with 13 bases between. This CDR3 contains 14 residues. For the CDR3, the DNA is TGTGCCAGCAGCTTAGGTCGGGCTAACGGTGAGCAGTTCTTC. As protein: CASSLGRANGEQFF.

V and J are TRBV6-1 and TRBJ1-5, with D uncertain. Trimming removed 9 bases at V and 0 bases at J, with 12 bases between. The CDR3 spans 14 residues. Germline loops: CDR1 MNHNS, CDR2 SASEGT. The CDR3 DNA sequence: TGTGCCAGTTCCCCGGGGTCTAGCAATCAGCCCCAGCATTTT. This sequence encodes CASSPGSSNQPQHF.

DNA for the CDR3: TGTGCCAGTAGTACTAGGGGTGGGAACACTGAAGCTTTCTTT. It yields the protein CASSTRGGNTEAFF. The chain joins TRBV19 to TRBJ1-1, with a possible D match to TRBD1 (5 bases). The V end lost 4 bases, the J end lost 1 base, and 10 bases lay between the germline ends. This CDR3 region has 14 residues. Germline values: CDR1 LNHDA, CDR2 SQIVND (reference sequence).

J is TRBJ1-5 and V is TRBV6-5; D not certain. Deletions cut 8 bases from V and 6 bases from J, with 11 bases between. Germline CDR1 reads MNHEY; CDR2 reads SVGAGI. CDR3 size: 12 residues. In nucleotides, the CDR3 is TGTGCCAGCCGTACTGCGGGTCAGCCCCAGCATTTT. Its protein is CASRTAGQPQHF.

This clone was seen only once. The rearrangement joins TRBV9 to TRBJ2-3; 10 bases fit TRBD1. This CDR3 has 14 amino acids. V gave up 3 bases and J gave up 4 bases; unmatched junction bases: 2. Germline V gene lookup returns CDR1 SGDLS and CDR2 YYNGEE. For the CDR3, the DNA is TGTGCCAGCAGCGGGGACAGGGGTCCAGATACGCAGTATTTT. Translating gives CASSGDRGPDTQYF.

The chain carries TRBV29-1 and TRBJ2-1, with TRBD1 matching 7 bases. Germline CDR1 and CDR2: SQVTM and ANQGSEA. V lost 8 bases, J lost 6 bases, and 4 bases stayed unmatched. The CDR3 totals 11 residues. CDR3 protein: CSHGQVNEQFF. The CDR3 DNA reads TGCAGCCATGGACAGGTCAATGAGCAGTTCTTC.

A single count supports this clone. This chain connects TRBV10-2 to TRBJ2-7, with TRBD2 matching 12 bases. V gave up 6 bases and J gave up 5 bases; unmatched junction bases: 5. The CDR3 is made up of 14 amino acids. Per germline, CDR1 WSHSY and CDR2 SAAADI. CDR3 bases: TGCGCCAGCAGCCTAGCGGGAGGGCCTCACGAGCAGTACTTC. Translating gives CASSLAGGPHEQYF.

In this sample, this clone turned up a few times. The V call is TRBV5-1, the J call TRBJ2-1; D is unclear. This CDR3 has 14 amino acids. Trimming cost V 4 bases and J 3 bases, with 11 bases left between them. Germline CDR1 reads SGHRS; CDR2 reads YFSETQ. CDR3 in DNA: TGCGCCAGCAGCCCCAACGGTGACTACAATGAGCAGTTCTTC. Translating it yields CASSPNGDYNEQFF. Full variable domain (outside the CDR3, taken from reference TRBV5-1 and TRBJ2-1): KAGVTQTPRYLIKTRGQQVTLSCSPISGHRSVSWYQQTPGQGLQFLFEYFSETQRNKGNFPGRFSGRQFSNSRSEMNVSTLELGDSALYLCASSPNGDYNEQFFGPGTRLTVL.

CDR3 region: CASRNGGYQPQHF. The CDR3 bases are TGTGCCAGCAGAAACGGGGGCTATCAGCCCCAGCATTTT. The rearrangement joins TRBV2 to TRBJ1-5, with D perhaps TRBD1 (6 bases). CDR3 size: 13 residues. V lost 6 bases and J 5 bases, leaving 11 bases between the germline ends. The germline gives CDR1 SNHLY, CDR2 FYNNEI.

This clone showed up just a few times. The rearrangement joins TRBV5-8 to TRBJ2-5; 8 bases agree with TRBD2. The CDR3 runs to 18 residues. Per germline, CDR1 SGHTS and CDR2 YDEGEE. V lost 2 bases and J lost 1; bases outside the gene matches: 13. This chain's CDR3 is CASSFIGAGEGPQETQYF. The CDR3 nucleotides are TGTGCCAGCAGCTTTATTGGAGCGGGAGAGGGGCCCCAAGAGACCCAGTACTTC.

This chain uses TRBV9 with TRBJ2-4, with D possibly matching TRBD1 (7 bases). The CDR3 is 15 residues long. The V gene's germline CDR1 is SGDLS and CDR2 YYNGEE. V lost 3 bases to trimming and J lost 5 bases, with 15 bases between them. DNA of the CDR3: TGTGCCAGCAGCGGCAGGGGGGTCGGGGAAAACATTCAGTACTTC. It codes for CASSGRGVGENIQYF.

The V gene is TRBV2, the J gene TRBJ1-6, with 7 bases identical to TRBD1. The germline V gene encodes CDR1 SNHLY and CDR2 FYNNEI. V shed 4 bases, J shed 7 bases, and the junction held 4 bases outside the gene matches. The CDR3 contains 14 residues. The chain's CDR3 is CASSATGLNSPLHF. The CDR3 nucleotides read TGTGCCAGCAGTGCGACAGGGCTGAATTCACCCCTCCACTTT.

This clone was picked up one time. The chain uses TRBV7-8 and TRBJ1-5; possible D gene TRBD1, 5 bases. Germline V gene sequence: CDR1 SGHVS, CDR2 FQNEAQ. Trimming left V 1 base short and J 0 bases short, with 10 bases between. The CDR3 sequence is 16 residues long. In DNA, the CDR3 is TGTGCCAGCAGCTTAGAGTTAGGGGCTAGCAATCAGCCCCAGCATTTT. Amino acids: CASSLELGASNQPQHF.

DNA of the CDR3: TGTGCCAGCAGTCTCGGGGACCTCCGGACCCTCCACTTT. Translation: CASSLGDLRTLHF. The rearrangement joins TRBV28 to TRBJ1-6; D perhaps matches TRBD1 (5 bases). The germline V gene encodes CDR1 MDHEN and CDR2 SYDVKM. Trimming stripped 5 bases from V and 14 bases from J, with 16 bases between. CDR3 length: 13 residues.

This chain joins TRBV28 and TRBJ2-3; a possible D gene is TRBD2 (7 bases). Trimming stripped 9 bases from V and 6 bases from J, with 19 bases between. This CDR3 is built from 14 residues. The germline V gene encodes CDR1 MDHEN and CDR2 SYDVKM. The CDR3 region is CASFSRGGTDTQYF. As DNA, the CDR3 is TGTGCCAGTTTTTCAAGGGGGGGGACGGATACGCAGTATTTT.

The rearrangement uses TRBV10-3 and TRBJ1-2; tentative D call: TRBD1 (6 bases). Germline V gene sequence: CDR1 ENHRY, CDR2 SYGVKD. This CDR3 is 15 amino acids long. V lost 7 bases and J 0 bases, leaving 15 bases between the germline ends. DNA for the CDR3: TGTGCCATCACCCCATCGGGACAAACTAACTATGGCTACACCTTC. Translation: CAITPSGQTNYGYTF.

V is TRBV15 and J is TRBJ2-3; 9 positions match TRBD1. Trimming cost V 0 bases and J 5 bases; bases outside gene matches: 9. Germline assignment: CDR1 LNHNV and CDR2 YYDKDF (reference sequence). The CDR3 consists of 17 residues. CDR3: CATSRDYGGTGIDTQYF. DNA for the CDR3: TGTGCCACCAGCAGAGATTATGGGGGGACAGGGATAGATACGCAGTATTTT.

V usage is TRBV5-1 and J usage is TRBJ2-5; D not certain. The V end was cut by 0 bases, the J end by 5 bases, with 8 bases between. The length of the CDR3 is 13 residues. The germline V gene encodes CDR1 SGHRS and CDR2 YFSETQ. The CDR3: CASSLAPTETQYF. CDR3 coding DNA: TGCGCCAGCAGCTTGGCCCCTACGGAGACCCAGTACTTC.

The J gene is TRBJ2-3, the V gene TRBV18; D is possibly TRBD1 (6 bases). CDR1 is KGHSH, CDR2 LQKENI, per germline. This CDR3 is 17 amino acids long. V lost 6 bases and J lost 0, with 19 bases in between. This chain's CDR3 is CASSYMDSLDSTDTQYF. The CDR3 coding sequence is TGTGCCAGCTCTTACATGGACAGCCTAGACAGCACAGATACGCAGTATTTT.